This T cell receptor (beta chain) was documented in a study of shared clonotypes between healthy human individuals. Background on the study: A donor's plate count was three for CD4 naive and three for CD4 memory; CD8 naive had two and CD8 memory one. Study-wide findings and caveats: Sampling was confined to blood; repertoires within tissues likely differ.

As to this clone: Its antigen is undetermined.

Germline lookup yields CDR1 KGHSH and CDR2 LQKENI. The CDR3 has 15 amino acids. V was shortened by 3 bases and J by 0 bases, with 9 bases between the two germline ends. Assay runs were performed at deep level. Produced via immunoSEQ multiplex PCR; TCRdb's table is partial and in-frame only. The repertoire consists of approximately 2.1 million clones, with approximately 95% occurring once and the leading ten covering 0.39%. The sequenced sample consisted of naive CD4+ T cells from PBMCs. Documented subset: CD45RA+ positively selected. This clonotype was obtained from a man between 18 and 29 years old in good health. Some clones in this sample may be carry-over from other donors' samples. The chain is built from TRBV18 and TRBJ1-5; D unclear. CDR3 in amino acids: CASSPLGASNQPQHF. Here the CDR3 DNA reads TGTGCCAGCTCACCTTTGGGCGCTAGCAATCAGCCCCAGCATTTT.